Listed here are 32 T cell receptor beta chains from one sample, sequenced in a study of Ad26.COV2.S vaccination and SARS-CoV-2 variants. Noted treatment: around 19 received Ad26.COV2.S at low or high dose, single or two shots; about five received placebo; per-sample allocation not given. Samples analyzed were those drawn on day 63 after the first vaccine or placebo injection. Sequenced by immunoSEQ multiplex PCR; TCRdb stores in-frame clones only, minus some. The sample records about 350,000 clones, about 85% being singletons. The sequenced sample was peripheral blood, obtained in a trial of Ad26.COV2.S vaccine versus placebo. The receptors come from a person between 18 and 60 years old who received the Ad26.COV2.S COVID-19 vaccine or a placebo.

This clone was seen a single time. V is TRBV19 and J is TRBJ1-1; tentatively, D is TRBD1 (5 bases). The V gene lost 5 bases and the J gene lost 1 base, with 17 bases spanning the gap. The CDR3 is made up of 16 amino acids. CDR1 is LNHDA, CDR2 SQIVND, per germline (reference sequence). CDR3 sequence: CASSPARMGGNTEAFF. DNA for the CDR3: TGTGCCAGTAGTCCCGCCCGAATGGGGGGGAACACTGAAGCTTTCTTT.

On this clone itself: Because the CDR3 is missing its conserved closing phenylalanine or tryptophan, this is likely a read error. Because the CDR3's place on the DNA is in doubt, the DNA is left out and the CDR3 is given as listed by TCRdb. This sequence joins TRBV21-1 and TRBJ2-7; the D segment call TRBD2 is taken from the table without a DNA check. TRBV21-1 is a pseudogene. The CDR3 numbers 14 amino acids, ends counted. CDR3 sequence: CASSKPLGLAGGPS.

The chain carries TRBV5-4 and TRBJ2-1; D may be TRBD1 (5 bases). Trimming left V 0 bases short and J 0 bases short, with 10 bases between. The CDR3 is 16 residues long. CDR1 and CDR2 (germline): SGHNT, YYREEE (reference sequence). The CDR3 loop reads CASSLGPGSSYNEQFF. Here the CDR3 DNA reads TGTGCCAGCAGCTTGGGTCCAGGGTCCTCCTACAATGAGCAGTTCTTC.

This sequence joins TRBV6-2 or TRBV6-3 and TRBJ2-7; no reliable D call. The CDR3 is 12 residues long. CDR1 and CDR2 from the germline V gene are MNHEY and SVGEGT. V lost 4 bases, J lost 3 bases, and 7 bases lay in between. CDR3 protein: CASSLQFYEQYF. The CDR3, as DNA: TGTGCCAGCAGTTTGCAGTTCTACGAGCAGTACTTC.

This clone was observed a single time. The rearrangement uses TRBV2 and TRBJ1-2; a possible D gene is TRBD1 (6 bases). V was cut by 5 bases and J by 4 bases, with 14 bases left in between. CDR1 is SNHLY, CDR2 FYNNEI, per germline. The CDR3 sequence is 14 residues long. This CDR3 is CASSSQGSSYGYTF. CDR3 DNA: TGTGCCAGCAGTTCCCAGGGGTCTTCCTATGGCTACACCTTC.

The V gene is TRBV5-6, the J gene TRBJ2-7; D may match TRBD1 or TRBD2 (5 bases each). This CDR3 has 15 residues. In germline, CDR1 is SGHDT, CDR2 YYEEEE. The ends were cut back, 0 bases at V and 5 bases at J, with 15 bases in the middle. The CDR3 reads CASSLGSWGNHEQYF. The DNA for the CDR3 is TGTGCCAGCAGCTTGGGCAGTTGGGGGAACCACGAGCAGTACTTC.

About this clone itself: At the DNA level, this CDR3 is encoded by other sequences in the same sample as well. This chain uses TRBV7-9 with TRBJ2-7, with D perhaps given as TRBD1 or TRBD2 (5 bases each). Germline CDR1 and CDR2: SEHNR and FQNEAQ (reference sequence). V shed 5 bases and J shed 2 bases, with 13 bases lying between them. This CDR3 is 14 amino acids long. CDR3: CASSPPGTTYEQYF. Written as DNA, the CDR3 is TGTGCCAGCAGCCCACCCGGGACCACCTACGAGCAGTACTTC.

The genes are TRBV4-1 and TRBJ2-3, with D tentatively TRBD2 (5 bases). From germline, CDR1 is MGHRA and CDR2 YSYEKL. Deletions cut 0 bases from V and 7 bases from J, with 8 bases between. This CDR3 is 13 amino acids long. The CDR3 loop reads CASSQDRRNTQYF. The CDR3, as DNA: TGCGCCAGCAGCCAAGATAGGAGGAATACGCAGTATTTT.

This clone was counted a few times. The gene calls are TRBV15 and TRBJ1-5; D is ambiguous. V shed 3 bases and J shed 3 bases, with 3 bases lying between them. The CDR3 is 12 amino acids. Per germline, CDR1 LNHNV and CDR2 YYDKDF (reference sequence). CDR3 in DNA: TGTGCCACCAGCAGTCCCAATCAGCCCCAGCATTTT. It yields the protein CATSSPNQPQHF. Supplemented by reference TRBV15 and TRBJ1-5, the full variable domain reads DAMVIQNPRYQVTQFGKPVTLSCSQTLNHNVMYWYQQKSSQAPKLLFHYYDKDFNNEADTPDNFQSRRPNTSFCFLDIRSPGLGDTAMYLCATSSPNQPQHFGDGTRLSIL.

V and J are TRBV5-1 and TRBJ1-5, with D maybe TRBD1 (5 bases). CDR3 length equals 15 residues. Trimming removed 0 bases at V and 1 base at J, with 8 bases between. Per the germline V gene, CDR1 is SGHRS and CDR2 is YFSETQ. The CDR3 protein is CASSLDSGSNQPQHF. In nucleotides, the CDR3 is TGCGCCAGCAGCTTGGATTCAGGGAGCAATCAGCCCCAGCATTTT.

The chain employs TRBV12-5 and TRBJ2-7, with TRBD2 matching over 13 bases. CDR1 LGHNT and CDR2 FRNRAP come from the germline V gene. The ends lost 6 bases at V and 1 base at J; junction bases unmatched: 6. The CDR3 runs 16 residues. This CDR3 is CASGSTSGGASYEQYF. In DNA form, the CDR3 reads TGTGCTAGTGGCTCTACTAGCGGGGGGGCGTCCTACGAGCAGTACTTC.

V is TRBV3-1 (or the pseudogene TRBV3-2) and J is TRBJ2-1, with D possibly matching TRBD2 (6 bases). Germline CDR1 and CDR2: LGHDT and YNNKEL (reference sequence). This CDR3 comprises 11 residues. The V gene lost 3 bases and the J gene lost 15 bases, with 12 bases spanning the gap. The CDR3 region is CASSHAGRPFF. For the CDR3, the DNA is TGTGCCAGCAGCCACGCGGGGAGGCCGTTCTTC.

The V call is TRBV6-2 or TRBV6-3, the J call TRBJ2-2; 8 bases agree with TRBD1. Germline loops: CDR1 MNHEY, CDR2 SVGEGT. There are 18 residues in the CDR3. V shed 2 bases, J shed 5 bases, and the junction held 13 bases outside the gene matches. Here the CDR3 DNA reads TGTGCCAGCAGTTACCCCCAGGGGATAGGACAGGGAACCGGGGAGCTGTTTTTT. Protein product: CASSYPQGIGQGTGELFF.

This chain links TRBV10-3 with TRBJ2-7; TRBD2 matches at 11 bases. The J segment lost 2 bases and the V segment lost 3 bases, leaving 9 bases of the junction unmatched. The germline gives CDR1 ENHRY, CDR2 SYGVKD. The CDR3 spans 17 residues. This CDR3 is CAISDGRLAGYPYEQYF. CDR3 DNA sequence: TGTGCCATCAGTGACGGTAGACTAGCGGGATATCCCTACGAGCAGTACTTC.

This sequence joins TRBV9 and TRBJ2-7, with TRBD1 matching over 10 bases. In germline, CDR1 is SGDLS, CDR2 YYNGEE. J gave up 3 bases and V 3 bases, and 6 bases lay outside the gene matches. The CDR3 has 15 amino acids. The CDR3 coding sequence is TGTGCCAGCAGCGAGGGGACAGGGGCCTTCTACGAGCAGTACTTC. Protein: CASSEGTGAFYEQYF.

V and J are TRBV14 and TRBJ1-3; possible D gene TRBD1, 5 bases. CDR3 length equals 14 residues. The germline V gene has CDR1 SGHDN and CDR2 FVKESK. Deletions cut 2 bases from V and 3 bases from J, with 8 bases between. This chain's CDR3 is CASSQRGFGNTIYF. The DNA for the CDR3 is TGTGCCAGCAGCCAACGGGGCTTTGGAAACACCATATATTTT.

This clone was picked up one time. It is unclear where the CDR3 begins or ends on the DNA, so no DNA is shown, and the CDR3 is as TCRdb lists it. This rearrangement joins TRBV11-2 to TRBJ2-3; the DNA was not used to check the table's D call, TRBD2. CDR1 and CDR2 (germline): SGHAT, FQNNGV. Including both end residues, the CDR3 is 13 amino acids long. The CDR3 sequence: CASSFAPGTSGEF.

CDR3 in amino acids: CASRLTSGDTGELFF. CDR3 bases: TGTGCCAGTAGATTGACTAGCGGTGACACCGGGGAGCTGTTTTTT. The chain has TRBV19 and TRBJ2-2, with TRBD2 identical over 9 bases. There are 15 residues in the CDR3. Germline V gene lookup returns CDR1 LNHDA and CDR2 SQIVND (reference sequence). Trimming removed 6 bases from V and 3 bases from J; junction bases left unmatched: 5.

The chain uses TRBV30 and TRBJ2-1; either TRBD1 or TRBD2 may supply D (6 bases each). Trimming shortened V by 1 base and J by 5 bases, and 15 bases separated the two germline ends. CDR1 and CDR2 (germline): GTSNPN, SVGIG (reference sequence). This CDR3 has 15 residues. CDR3 sequence (DNA): TGTGCCTGGAGTGCCTACGGGGGCCTTGACAATGAGCAGTTCTTC. It is translated as CAWSAYGGLDNEQFF.

The rearrangement joins TRBV7-2 to TRBJ2-7, with 10 bases identical to TRBD2. V trimming: 7 bases; J trimming: 4 bases; junction bases outside the gene matches: 13. The CDR3 totals 16 residues. Per germline, CDR1 SGHTA and CDR2 FQGNSA. In DNA, the CDR3 is TGTGCCAGCACCCCACGGGTAGCGGGAGGCCTATACGAGCAGTACTTC. Protein: CASTPRVAGGLYEQYF.

Only one count was recorded for this clone. V and J are TRBV24-1 and TRBJ2-3; TRBD1 matches at 9 bases. The CDR3 covers 16 residues. Germline V lookup: CDR1 KGHDR, CDR2 SFDVKD. Germline trimming cut 3 bases from V and 6 bases from J; bases unmatched to any gene: 9. CDR3 bases: TGTGCCACCAGTGATACATACAGGGGGCATGGGGATACGCAGTATTTT. Translation: CATSDTYRGHGDTQYF.

The J gene is TRBJ1-6, the V gene TRBV4-3; D is ambiguous. CDR1 is LGHNA and CDR2 is YSLEER in the germline V gene. Trimming removed 2 bases from V and 4 bases from J, with 15 bases in between. The CDR3 covers 17 residues. The CDR3 is CASSQRAEGSYNSPLHF. DNA for the CDR3: TGCGCCAGCAGCCAACGCGCCGAGGGATCATATAATTCACCCCTCCACTTT.

This chain uses TRBV30 with TRBJ2-2; possible D gene TRBD1, 6 bases. Trimming stripped 1 base from V and 6 bases from J, with 15 bases between. The germline CDR1 and CDR2 sequences are GTSNPN and SVGIG (reference sequence). The CDR3 runs to 15 residues. The CDR3 loop is CAWSATRQVAGELFF. In nucleotides, the CDR3 is TGTGCCTGGAGTGCCACCAGACAGGTGGCCGGGGAGCTGTTTTTT. The whole variable domain, remainder taken from reference TRBV30 and TRBJ2-2, is SQTIHQWPATLVQPVGSPLSLECTVEGTSNPNLYWYRQAAGRGLQLLFYSVGIGQISSEVPQNLSASRPQDRQFILSSKKLLLSDSGFYLCAWSATRQVAGELFFGEGSRLTVL.

This chain uses TRBV12-5 with TRBJ1-5; D is unresolved. V was pared by 2 bases and J by 3 bases, with 5 bases between. CDR3 size: 13 residues. Germline loops: CDR1 LGHNT, CDR2 FRNRAP. DNA for the CDR3: TGTGCTAGTGGTTTGTACATCAATCAGCCCCAGCATTTT. This translates into CASGLYINQPQHF.

In this sample, this clone turned up a few times. The rearrangement joins TRBV29-1 to TRBJ1-3, with a tentative D call TRBD1 (6 bases). CDR3 length equals 14 residues. In germline, CDR1 is SQVTM, CDR2 ANQGSEA. V shed 0 bases and J shed 5 bases, with 11 bases lying between them. For the CDR3, the DNA is TGCAGCGTTGAAGATGGACAGAATAGAAACACCATATATTTT. It encodes CSVEDGQNRNTIYF. Full variable domain (rest looked up from reference TRBV29-1 and TRBJ1-3): SAVISQKPSRDICQRGTSLTIQCQVDSQVTMMFWYRQQPGQSLTLIATANQGSEATYESGFVIDKFPISRPNLTFSTLTVSNMSPEDSSIYLCSVEDGQNRNTIYFGEGSWLTVV.

J is TRBJ2-2 and V is TRBV5-4; 8 positions match TRBD1. Germline CDR1 is SGHNT and CDR2 is YYREEE (reference sequence). This CDR3 contains 14 residues. V lost 9 bases, J lost 5 bases, and 9 bases stayed unmatched. The CDR3 DNA reads TGTGCCACCATTTACACAGGGGGAACCGGGGAGCTGTTTTTT. Translated, it gives CATIYTGGTGELFF.

This chain connects TRBV9 to TRBJ2-2; 7 positions agree with TRBD1. The CDR3 has 18 amino acids. The V segment lost 3 bases and the J segment 0 bases; nucleotides outside the gene matches: 11. Per the germline V gene, CDR1 is SGDLS and CDR2 is YYNGEE. The CDR3 loop reads CASSASPTGAPNTGELFF. The DNA for the CDR3 is TGTGCCAGCAGCGCCTCCCCCACAGGGGCCCCGAACACCGGGGAGCTGTTTTTT.

The chain joins TRBV7-9 to TRBJ1-2, with 7 bases fitting TRBD1. V was clipped by 5 bases and J by 8 bases; unmatched bases: 17. Germline V lookup: CDR1 SEHNR, CDR2 FQNEAQ (reference sequence). The CDR3 is made up of 16 amino acids. CDR3 bases: TGTGCCAGCAGCCTACACACCCCGACAGGGACTGAGGGCTACACCTTC. Translating it yields CASSLHTPTGTEGYTF.

This clone was detected only a few times. The V gene is TRBV5-6, the J gene TRBJ2-7; either TRBD1 or TRBD2 may fit D (5 bases each). The CDR3 spans 16 residues. Germline V gene data show CDR1 as SGHDT and CDR2 as YYEEEE. Between the trimmed V and J ends, which lost 7 bases and 0 bases, there was a span of 20 bases. The CDR3, as DNA: TGTGCCAGCGCTGATCTGGGGGTTAGGAGCTCCTACGAGCAGTACTTC. Translated, it gives CASADLGVRSSYEQYF.

The V gene is TRBV9, the J gene TRBJ2-7; D may be TRBD2 (6 bases). V lost 0 bases to trimming and J lost 3 bases, with 19 bases between them. The CDR3 runs to 17 residues. CDR1 is SGDLS and CDR2 is YYNGEE in the germline V gene. The DNA of the CDR3 is TGTGCCAGCAGCGTAGAGGGAGGATCTTCGGGGAGCTACGAGCAGTACTTC. Protein: CASSVEGGSSGSYEQYF.

The chain links TRBV10-3 to TRBJ2-5; the D is unclear. V lost 3 bases, J lost 8 bases, and 10 bases lay in between. This CDR3 is 12 amino acids long. The germline V gene encodes CDR1 ENHRY and CDR2 SYGVKD. CDR3 residues: CAISESPSTQYF. DNA for the CDR3: TGTGCCATCAGTGAATCTCCGTCTACCCAGTACTTC.

This chain connects TRBV6-6 to TRBJ2-3; D might be TRBD2 (7 bases). CDR3 length: 14 residues. Trimming cost V 6 bases and J 2 bases, with 12 bases left between them. Germline assignment: CDR1 MNHNY and CDR2 SVGAGI (reference sequence). CDR3 residues: CASSRGAYTDTQYF. CDR3 coding DNA: TGTGCCAGCAGCCGGGGGGCATACACAGATACGCAGTATTTT.